This TCR beta chain was obtained from a study of Tregs in tolerant kidney transplant recipients (dated by TCRdb to between 2018 and 2021). For the study in its entirety: Related donors were used in the transplants with nonmyeloablative bone marrow transplantation, and mixed chimerism was transient in the human trials. Before combined kidney and bone marrow transplantation, this study identified donor-specific regulatory T cells using TCRbeta sequencing and then followed those same cells after transplant. Overall results and qualifications from the work: Because only a small number of patients were included, the study had limitations, and the results will need to be validated in larger populations as well as under other immunosuppression protocols. PCR primers changed over time for some patients, so nucleotide-level comparison across those patients' samples was not possible. Biological reproducibility was not directly assessed, although technical replication error appeared to be minimal. The most biologically relevant and donor-specific TCRbeta repertoire appeared to be identified by expanding Tregs with activated donor B cells. Donor-specific Treg expansion exceeded global Treg expansion in tolerant patients, suggesting antigen-driven rather than nonspecific expansion.

Genomic DNA was extracted from sorted cells with the QIAGEN DNeasy Blood and Tissue Kit for TCRbeta CDR3 sequencing. High-throughput TCRbeta CDR3 sequencing was carried out commercially through immunoSEQ, with PCR amplification with bias correction and internal controls included. From the authors' description of their analysis: Unique productive TCRbeta sequences were defined by CDR3 nucleotide sequence when primers matched and otherwise by CDR3 amino acid sequence together with Vbeta and Jbeta genes. Sorting error was corrected by removing sequences shared between sorted populations at a frequency ratio of 2:1 or less, and the remaining shared sequences were assigned to the higher population. A sequence counted as donor-reactive if, in CFSE-low cells, the sequence had a frequency of at least 0.01% and was expanded at least 5-fold compared with unstimulated cells. Jensen-Shannon divergence calculated on the top 100 TCRbeta sequences ranked by frequency was used to measure repertoire divergence. When a sample had multiple sequencing runs, each run was corrected for sorting error separately and the runs were then pooled. TCRdb carries this immuneACCESS record with in-frame sequences only. Its versions omit some clonotypes, under half of them owing to an unresolved V gene in the studies checked, with the rest unexplained. The V and J calls and clone size come from that table; D and trimming were worked out from the DNA. The sample yields around 77,000 clones; around 98% were counted once. The ten largest clonotypes hold 0.55% to 0.6% of the sample.

Counted from cysteine to phenylalanine, this CDR3 has 16 amino acids. Only CDR3 DNA remains: 48 bases, in frame from the first base. The germline V gene (reference sequence) supplies CDR1 GTSNPN and CDR2 SVGIG. Trimming at the junction amounts to 3 bases on V and 0 bases on J, and the germline ends lie 17 bases apart. According to the study, the label for this sample's time point signals: blood sample drawn before combined kidney and bone marrow transplant. Unstimulated Tregs (CD4+CD25+CD127-), CD4+ non-Tregs (CD4+CD25-), CD4 and CD8 cells were FACS-sorted from thawed PBMCs. A few combined kidney and bone marrow transplant recipients from the ITN036ST trial were included as patients, and samples were available only from these trial subjects. Healthy control blood was processed to PBMCs with a Ficoll density gradient and then cryopreserved, whereas patient PBMCs were collected both before and after transplant.

To note about this clone: The antigen it binds to is not known. No qualities accompany the bases; no much larger clone lies one base away.

This specimen was CD4+ T cells from blood, taken before the transplant. The TCR sequence derives from a human donor who received a combined kidney and bone marrow transplant. The rearrangement combines TRBV30 with TRBJ1-1, and the D gene may be TRBD1, 6 bases matching. Here is the DNA: TGTGCCTGGAGGCCCTCGCCAGGGGCCATGAACACTGAAGCTTTCTTT. It codes for CAWRPSPGAMNTEAFF.